The 14 T cell receptor beta chains given below trace back to one sample, sequenced in a study of blood T cell repertoires in COVID-19 (TCRdb year 2020). Libraries were built with the immunoSEQ multiplex PCR assay. TCRdb's version of the immuneACCESS table is confined to in-frame rearrangements and falls short of the full clone set. An unresolved V gene accounts for under half of the shortfall where checked; the remainder is of unknown origin. The sample table shows about 120,000 clones, and just over 70% are seen once. 0.75% to 0.9% of the sample is held by the ten biggest clonotypes. Sequencing was performed on peripheral blood. These receptors originate from a human donor with acute or convalescent COVID-19. The donor label of this sample is uncertain.

This clone appeared once. The J gene is TRBJ2-3, the V gene TRBV11-3; possibly TRBD1 for D (5 bases). The CDR3 is 15 residues long. Trimming pared 3 bases from V and 2 bases from J, leaving 12 bases between. The germline CDR1 and CDR2 sequences are SGHNT and YENEEA. The CDR3 DNA follows: TGTGCCAGCAGCTTCTCAGGGAAAAACACAGATACGCAGTATTTT. This translates into CASSFSGKNTDTQYF.

The genes are TRBV7-9 and TRBJ2-3; 7 nucleotides match TRBD1. Germline CDR1 is SEHNR and CDR2 is FQNEAQ (reference sequence). Trimming took 1 base from V and 3 from J; bases not matched to a gene: 1. The CDR3 is 14 residues long. The DNA for the CDR3 is TGTGCCAGCAGCTTAGAGGGGGCGACAGATACGCAGTATTTT. Translated: CASSLEGATDTQYF.

The V and J genes are TRBV6-6 and TRBJ2-4; 8 bases fit TRBD1. With V trimmed by 6 bases and J by 8 bases, 9 bases remained unmatched. The germline V gene has CDR1 MNHNY and CDR2 SVGAGI (reference sequence). There are 14 residues in the CDR3. CDR3 bases: TGTGCCAGCAGAACGGACAGGGAATCGGACATTCAGTACTTC. Translated: CASRTDRESDIQYF.

The rearrangement uses TRBV15 and TRBJ2-3, with 11 nucleotides matching TRBD2. This CDR3 comprises 18 residues. Per the germline V gene, CDR1 is LNHNV and CDR2 is YYDKDF (reference sequence). After removal of 0 bases from V and 0 bases from J, the junction contained 5 bases not matched to a gene. CDR3 sequence reads: CATSREVAGGPSTDTQYF. The CDR3 nucleotides read TGTGCCACCAGCAGAGAGGTAGCGGGGGGGCCTAGCACAGATACGCAGTATTTT.

The chain employs TRBV24-1 and TRBJ1-2; 7 positions match TRBD1. The length of the CDR3 is 11 residues. Germline loops: CDR1 KGHDR, CDR2 SFDVKD. Trimming cost V 9 bases and J 5 bases; bases outside gene matches: 2. The CDR3 DNA reads as TGTGCCACCCAGGGGGGATATGGCTACACCTTC. Protein product: CATQGGYGYTF.

The genes are TRBV4-1 and TRBJ1-1, with 9 positions matching TRBD1. The V and J ends lost 4 bases and 7 bases, in that order; junction bases with no gene match: 7. The V gene's germline CDR1 is MGHRA and CDR2 YSYEKL. The CDR3 sequence is 14 residues long. Written as DNA, the CDR3 is TGCGCCAGCAGCCCCGGGGACAGGGTAATTGAAGCTTTCTTT. It encodes CASSPGDRVIEAFF.

This clone turned up a few times. The V call is TRBV7-9, the J call TRBJ2-1; 12 bases align to TRBD2. This CDR3 has 15 residues. V trimming: 5 bases; J trimming: 6 bases; junction bases outside the gene matches: 5. Germline CDR1 reads SEHNR; CDR2 reads FQNEAQ (reference sequence). The CDR3 nucleotides are TGTGCCAGCAGCCTCCTAGCGGGGGGGTCCAATGAGCAGTTCTTC. It translates to CASSLLAGGSNEQFF.

This clone came up once. The V call is TRBV10-3, the J call TRBJ2-7; 8 bases are a match to TRBD1. V lost 7 bases to trimming and J lost 2 bases; unmatched junction nucleotides: 4. In germline, CDR1 is ENHRY, CDR2 SYGVKD. This CDR3 spans 13 amino acids. The CDR3 here is CAINEQGAYEQYF. Written as DNA, the CDR3 is TGTGCCATCAATGAACAGGGGGCCTACGAGCAGTACTTC.

The table lists this clone with a few counts. The J gene is TRBJ1-2, the V gene TRBV11-2, with D perhaps TRBD1 (5 bases). Germline loops: CDR1 SGHAT, CDR2 FQNNGV. The germline V and J ends were trimmed by 1 base and 8 bases, with 11 bases remaining between them. CDR3 length: 13 residues. CDR3 in DNA: TGTGCCAGCAGCTTAGTGGGGCGGGACGGCTACACCTTC. Its translation: CASSLVGRDGYTF. Full variable domain (remainder filled in from reference TRBV11-2 and TRBJ1-2): EAGVAQSPRYKIIEKRQSVAFWCNPISGHATLYWYQQILGQGPKLLIQFQNNGVVDDSQLPKDRFSAERLKGVDSTLKIQPAKLEDSAVYLCASSLVGRDGYTFGSGTRLTVV.

V gene TRBV6-4 combines with J gene TRBJ1-4, with D possibly matching TRBD1 (5 bases). Germline CDR1 reads MRHNA; CDR2 reads SNTAGT. The CDR3 totals 16 residues. V dropped 4 bases and J dropped 4 bases, with 16 bases sitting between them. The CDR3 reads CASSASARGGNEKLFF. The CDR3 coding sequence is TGTGCCAGCAGTGCCTCCGCAAGGGGAGGTAATGAAAAACTGTTTTTT.

The V and J genes are TRBV7-9 and TRBJ1-4; D call uncertain. V was pared by 5 bases and J by 7 bases, with 14 bases between. Germline lookup yields CDR1 SEHNR and CDR2 FQNEAQ (reference sequence). The CDR3 spans 14 residues. CDR3 in amino acids: CASSMRVHSEKLFF. Here the CDR3 DNA reads TGTGCCAGCAGCATGCGGGTCCATTCTGAAAAACTGTTTTTT.

This chain connects TRBV7-6 to TRBJ2-3; a weak D match, TRBD1 (5 bases). Germline-derived CDR1 and CDR2 are SGHVS and FNYEAQ. CDR3 length equals 12 residues. Trimming took 2 bases from V and 6 from J, leaving 6 bases between them. CDR3 DNA sequence: TGTGCCAGCAGCTTAAAGGGGGATACGCAGTATTTT. Translation gives CASSLKGDTQYF.

This clone turned up a few times. The rearrangement uses TRBV2 and TRBJ2-1; 11 nucleotides match TRBD2. Germline trimming cut 6 bases from V and 5 bases from J; bases unmatched to any gene: 6. Germline loops: CDR1 SNHLY, CDR2 FYNNEI. The CDR3 covers 15 residues. The CDR3 sequence: CASRRGLADNNEQFF. CDR3 nucleotide sequence: TGTGCCAGCAGGAGGGGACTAGCGGACAACAATGAGCAGTTCTTC. The full variable domain, rest sourced from reference TRBV2 and TRBJ2-1, is EPEVTQTPSHQVTQMGQEVILRCVPISNHLYFYWYRQILGQKVEFLVSFYNNEISEKSEIFDDQFSVERPDGSNFTLKIRSTKLEDSAMYFCASRRGLADNNEQFFGPGTRLTVL.

As DNA, the CDR3 is TGTGCCACCAGTGATCCCGCGAAGAACACAGATACGCAGTATTTT. It yields the protein CATSDPAKNTDTQYF. V and J are TRBV24-1 and TRBJ2-3; D is unresolved. This CDR3 has 15 amino acids. Trimming removed 3 bases at V and 2 bases at J, with 11 bases between. From germline, CDR1 is KGHDR and CDR2 SFDVKD.